This T cell receptor beta chain was found in a study of preoperative IRX-2 immunotherapy in early breast cancer (dated by TCRdb to the late 2010s). Libraries were built with the immunoSEQ multiplex PCR assay. The table comes from immuneACCESS by way of TCRdb, which keeps in-frame sequences with V and J called. Part of the clones is missing from these tables; in studies checked, under half for an unresolved V gene and the rest for unknown reasons. In this sample the table shows around 60,000 clones, approximately 94% of which occur a single time. Roughly 1.5% of the sample goes to the ten largest clones. The treatment or condition tag for this specimen amounts to: preoperative locoregional IRX-2 cytokine immunotherapy. The samples were obtained from a phase Ib study that tested preoperative, locoregional IRX-2 cytokine immunotherapy designed to prime immune responses. Donors were patients with early-stage breast cancer who received IRX-2 before surgery.

From cysteine to phenylalanine, the CDR3 is 15 amino acids long. Here the CDR3 DNA is all that survives: 45 bases in frame from base 1. CDR1 SGHTA and CDR2 FQGNSA were looked up in the germline V gene. V is reduced by 5 bases and J by 3 bases, leaving a spacing of 17 bases between them. In the case of this clone: Its binding antigen is unknown. Per-nucleotide qualities are absent, and no much larger clonotype sits a single base away.

The sample was collected from a patient treated with IRX-2 immunotherapy. This receptor was identified in a human donor with breast cancer. The rearrangement joined TRBV7-2 to TRBJ2-7, and TRBD2 may be the D gene, going by 6 matching bases. The nucleotide sequence reads TGTGCCAGCAGCCCCCGGGCGGGGACGTTCTACGAGCAGTACTTC. Translation gives CASSPRAGTFYEQYF.